The rows below give T cell receptor beta chains drawn from one sample of a study of neurological immune-mediated disorders. TCRdb itself ran the 5' RACE reads through MiXCR, one entry per CDR3 protein. The sample records roughly 18,000 distinct CDR3 sequences, around a quarter being singletons. Sequences were obtained from PBMCs. These receptors were taken from a man aged 45-65 years with HTLV-1-associated myelopathy (HAM/TSP). CDR3s include the opening cysteine and the closing phenylalanine or tryptophan. A D gene is named only where the DNA matches it firmly. A clone size is listed for some rows: how often the clone was seen (once, few, many), or a class if it is expanded.

TRBJ2-3,many,TRBV18,-,TGTGCCAGCTCACCTGGTAGGGCCCCAGATACGCAGTATTTT,CASSPGRAPDTQYF
TRBJ2-7,few,TRBV20-1,TRBD1,TGCAGTGCTACGGAGACAGGGGGCGCGGGAGAGCAGTACTTC,CSATETGGAGEQYF
TRBJ2-3,few,TRBV20-1,TRBD2,TGCAGTGCCACCCTGACTAGCGGGGTAACAGATACGCAGTATTTT,CSATLTSGVTDTQYF
TRBJ2-5,-,TRBV10-2,-,TGCGCCAGCAGTGAGCCGAGAGGGGGTGCGCACCAAGAGACCCAGTACTTC,CASSEPRGGAHQETQYF
TRBJ2-2,-,TRBV18,-,TGTGCCAGCTCATCGGACACCGGGGAGCTGTTTTTT,CASSSDTGELFF
TRBJ2-2,few,TRBV5-1,-,TGCGCCAGCAGCTTGGAGACTGATAACACCGGGGAGCTGTTTTTT,CASSLETDNTGELFF
TRBJ1-2,many,TRBV10-2,TRBD1,TGCGCCTGCTCGACAGGGAACTATGGCTACACCTTC,CACSTGNYGYTF
TRBJ1-2,-,TRBV4-2,-,TGTGCCAGCAGCCCCCGTCCACAGACAGCCTCGGATGGCTACACCTTC,CASSPRPQTASDGYTF
TRBJ2-7,many,TRBV20-1,-,TGCAGTGCTAGAGTGCAGGCCAACGAGCAGTACTTC,CSARVQANEQYF
TRBJ1-6,few,TRBV6-6,TRBD1,TGTGCCAGCAGGTACCCAGGACAGGAGCTTAATTCACCCCTCCACTTT,CASRYPGQELNSPLHF
TRBJ1-4,few,TRBV10-3,-,TGTGCCATCAGTGAAGGTGCGCAATCCGGCGAAAAACTGTTTTTT,CAISEGAQSGEKLFF
TRBJ1-1,medium-sized,TRBV7-3,-,TGTGCCAGCGCGGGGGAGGACACTGAAGCTTTCTTT,CASAGEDTEAFF
TRBJ1-2,few,TRBV5-1,TRBD1,TGCGCCAGCAGCCTTGAGGGGGCCGGGGGCTACACCTTC,CASSLEGAGGYTF
TRBJ1-5,few,TRBV6-6,-,TGTGCCAGCAGTTACCGGGCAGCCGGAGATGAGCCCCAGCATTTT,CASSYRAAGDEPQHF
TRBJ1-3,-,TRBV20-1,-,TGCAGTGCATCCCCCCTATTGGGACTTGGAAACACCATATATTTT,CSASPLLGLGNTIYF
TRBJ2-7,-,TRBV6-2/TRBV6-3,-,TGTGCCAGCAGCGGGGATCTCCGGGGCTCGACGGCCCCCTACGAGCAGTACTTC,CASSGDLRGSTAPYEQYF
TRBJ1-5,-,TRBV3-1,-,TGTGCCAGCAGCCGTGACAGGAATAGCAATCAGCCCCAGCATTTT,CASSRDRNSNQPQHF
TRBJ2-3,-,TRBV20-1,-,TGCAGTGCCCCCACGGGCAGTTCCACAGATACGCAGTATTTT,CSAPTGSSTDTQYF
TRBJ2-7,-,TRBV4-1,TRBD2,TGCGCCAGCAGCCAAGACCGGACTAGCGGGAGGTACGAGCAGTACTTC,CASSQDRTSGRYEQYF
TRBJ1-5,-,TRBV27,-,TGTGCCAGCAGTTACAGCAATCAGCCCCAGCATTTT,CASSYSNQPQHF
TRBJ2-2,many,TRBV11-3,-,TGTGCCAGCAGCGCCCCTCCCTCCGGGGAGCTGTTTTTT,CASSAPPSGELFF
TRBJ2-2,many,TRBV20-1,-,TGCAGTGCTAGTTCCTCCGGGGCGATGACCGGGGAGCTGTTTTTT,CSASSSGAMTGELFF
TRBJ2-5,few,TRBV7-9,TRBD2,TGTGCCAGCAGCGCCCTAGCGGGCGGAGAGACCCAGTACTTC,CASSALAGGETQYF
TRBJ2-7,-,TRBV20-1,TRBD2,TGCAGTGCGACCGTCGGCGGGAGGTCCACATACGAGCAGTACTTC,CSATVGGRSTYEQYF
TRBJ2-5,few,TRBV5-1,TRBD1,TGCGCGAGCAACCTTCCGGGACAGGGTGACGAGACCCAGTACTTC,CASNLPGQGDETQYF
TRBJ2-3,few,TRBV6-2/TRBV6-3,TRBD2,TGTGCCAGCAGTACCCGAGGGAAGCGGGGGAACACAGATACGCAGTATTTT,CASSTRGKRGNTDTQYF
TRBJ2-3,medium-sized,TRBV13,-,TGTGCCAGCAGCGTCCGGTGGGATACGCAGTATTTT,CASSVRWDTQYF
TRBJ2-5,few,TRBV5-1,-,TGCGCCAGCAGCGAACCACCCAACCAAGAGACCCAGTACTTC,CASSEPPNQETQYF
TRBJ1-1,few,TRBV9,TRBD1,TGTGCCAGCAGAGCAGGGGGTACGAACACTGAAGCTTTCTTT,CASRAGGTNTEAFF